This record covers a single TCR beta chain. The data were taken from a study of blood T cell repertoires in COVID-19. Study context: COVID-19 samples from acute and convalescent phases originated in the United States, Italy and Spain.

Sequenced by immunoSEQ multiplex PCR; TCRdb stores in-frame clones only, minus some. This table holds about 250,000 clones, 85% to 90% found once. Participants came from roughly 24 US areas, aged about 18 to 89 years. Participant-reported clinical history was the basis for cohort assignment. Recovered Cohort 3 donors showed two negative PCRs, clearance, or symptom resolution. The sequence derives from a man aged 35 to 55 who had recovered from COVID-19. The sequenced sample consisted of PBMCs or T cells enriched from blood (not recorded which).

The CDR3 coding sequence is TGTGCCAGCAGCCGCATCGACAGGGGGCCTGCCGATGAGCAGTTCTTC. It translates to CASSRIDRGPADEQFF. This rearrangement joins TRBV14 to TRBJ2-1, with TRBD1 identical over 10 bases. CDR3 size: 16 residues. V was pared by 4 bases and J by 8 bases, with 11 bases of the junction left unmatched. Germline loops: CDR1 SGHDN, CDR2 FVKESK.